What follows are 17 T cell receptor beta chains derived from one specimen sequenced in a study of patients and donors after allogeneic stem cell transplantation. TCRdb redid the calling of the RT-PCR reads with MiXCR, one entry per CDR3 protein. The sample includes about 400,000 distinct CDR3 sequences, under 20% of them seen just once. The sequencing sample was made of blood, either unsorted or a sorted T cell fraction (not recorded which). The receptor source for this set is a human donor who was either an allogeneic HSCT recipient or a stem cell or donor lymphocyte infusion donor (not recorded which). It is not recorded whose cells these are; they may come from a transplant donor.

There are a few counts of this clonotype. The DNA of the CDR3 is TGCAGTGCCCCTGACAGCAATAACTATGGCTACACCTTC. Its protein is CSAPDSNNYGYTF. This rearrangement joins TRBV20-1 to TRBJ1-2; D is perhaps TRBD1 (5 bases). Germline CDR1 and CDR2: DFQATT and SNEGSKA (reference sequence). The CDR3 has 13 residues. Trimming stripped 6 bases from V and 1 base from J, with 12 bases between.

The rearrangement uses TRBV7-2 and TRBJ1-1; D is possibly TRBD1 (6 bases). The CDR3 extends over 15 amino acids. Germline lookup yields CDR1 SGHTA and CDR2 FQGNSA. Deletions cut 5 bases from V and 0 bases from J, with 13 bases between. This chain's CDR3 is CASSPHRVMNTEAFF. In nucleotides, the CDR3 is TGTGCCAGCAGCCCACACAGGGTGATGAACACTGAAGCTTTCTTT.

V usage is TRBV27 and J usage is TRBJ2-4; no firm D call. The CDR3 length is 15 residues. With 5 bases removed from V and 2 bases from J, the gap between germline ends came to 13 bases. Germline V lookup: CDR1 MNHEY, CDR2 SMNVEV (reference sequence). CDR3 sequence (DNA): TGTGCCAGCAGTCGCCTTGGACCAACCAAAAACATTCAGTACTTC. Its translation is CASSRLGPTKNIQYF.

This clonotype was counted a few times. This chain joins TRBV9 and TRBJ1-1; tentatively, D is TRBD1 (5 bases). V gave up 0 bases and J gave up 5 bases, with 11 bases separating them. From germline, CDR1 is SGDLS and CDR2 YYNGEE. CDR3 length equals 14 residues. The CDR3 DNA follows: TGTGCCAGCAGCGTAGGCAGGGAAGGAACTGAAGCTTTCTTT. It translates to CASSVGREGTEAFF.

The gene calls are TRBV6-5 and TRBJ1-5, with no clear D. This CDR3 comprises 14 residues. Trimming cost V 6 bases and J 4 bases, with 13 bases left between them. Germline assignment: CDR1 MNHEY and CDR2 SVGAGI. CDR3 sequence (DNA): TGTGCCAGCAGCTACGCCGGCCGGAATCAGCCCCAGCATTTT. This codes for CASSYAGRNQPQHF.

CDR3 loop: CASSLLPGYINEQFF. DNA for the CDR3: TGTGCCAGCAGCTTACTCCCGGGATACATCAATGAGCAGTTCTTC. The chain is built from TRBV7-3 and TRBJ2-1, with D tentatively TRBD2 (5 bases). Germline assignment: CDR1 SGHTA and CDR2 FQGTGA. The CDR3 has 15 residues. V was shortened by 2 bases and J by 6 bases, with 14 bases between the two germline ends. Full variable domain (rest looked up from reference TRBV7-3 and TRBJ2-1): GAGVSQTPSNKVTEKGKYVELRCDPISGHTALYWYRQSLGQGPEFLIYFQGTGAADDSGLPNDRFFAVRPEGSVSTLKIQRTERGDSAVYLCASSLLPGYINEQFFGPGTRLTVL.

This chain connects TRBV13 to TRBJ2-5; no firm D call. The CDR3 has 14 amino acids. Germline CDR1 and CDR2: PRHDT and FYEKMQ (reference sequence). The V end was cut by 5 bases, the J end by 4 bases, with 14 bases between. DNA of the CDR3: TGTGCCAGCAGCCAATTTGCCCCGGGAGAGACCCAGTACTTC. Its protein product is CASSQFAPGETQYF. The whole variable domain, filled in from reference TRBV13 and TRBJ2-5, reads AAGVIQSPRHLIKEKRETATLKCYPIPRHDTVYWYQQGPGQDPQFLISFYEKMQSDKGSIPDRFSAQQFSDYHSELNMSSLELGDSALYFCASSQFAPGETQYFGPGTRLLVL.

This clonotype was seen a few times. The DNA of the CDR3 is TGTGCCAGCAACCTACTAGCGGGGGGTCGAAATGAGCAGTTCTTC. Translating it yields CASNLLAGGRNEQFF. V gene TRBV2 combines with J gene TRBJ2-1; TRBD2 matches at 12 bases. The CDR3 runs to 15 residues. The V and J ends lost 7 bases and 7 bases, in that order; junction bases with no gene match: 8. Germline V gives CDR1 SNHLY, CDR2 FYNNEI.

This chain links TRBV12-3 or TRBV12-4 with TRBJ2-7; D call uncertain. This CDR3 is built from 13 residues. Between the trimmed V and J ends, which lost 8 bases and 0 bases, there was a span of 11 bases. The CDR3 bases are TGTGCCAGCGGTATAGGTAACTCCTACGAGCAGTACTTC. The encoded protein is CASGIGNSYEQYF.

This clonotype was recorded once. The chain recombines TRBV4-2 with TRBJ1-2; D ambiguous. Germline-derived CDR1 and CDR2 are LGHNA and YNFKEQ. The CDR3 sequence is 13 residues long. The ends were cut back, 4 bases at V and 7 bases at J, with 13 bases in the middle. The DNA for the CDR3 is TGTGCCAGCAGCCTCTTCCGGGAGATTGGCTACACCTTC. It encodes CASSLFREIGYTF.

Regarding this clonotype: A much larger clone is a single base away; this may be a read error. CDR3 bases: TGTGCCATCGACCAGAAAGAGACTAGCGAGAGCGAACCCTCCTACAATGAGCAGTTCTTC. Amino acid sequence: CAIDQKETSESEPSYNEQFF. The rearrangement joins TRBV10-3 to TRBJ2-1, with 8 bases lining up with TRBD2. Unmatched junction bases numbered 21, after V lost 8 bases and J lost 0 bases. The CDR3 has 20 amino acids. Germline CDR1 ENHRY, CDR2 SYGVKD.

In this sample, this clonotype turned up a few times. The J gene is TRBJ1-2, the V gene TRBV7-2; D gene unclear. V was trimmed by 5 bases and J by 5 bases, leaving 12 bases between them. This CDR3 has 13 amino acids. Germline V CDR1 and CDR2: SGHTA, FQGNSA. CDR3 region: CASSSSRMYGYTF. The CDR3, as DNA: TGTGCCAGCAGCAGTTCTCGGATGTATGGCTACACCTTC.

The sample holds a few counts of this clonotype. The chain uses TRBV24-1 and TRBJ1-2; 9 positions agree with TRBD1. Germline CDR1 KGHDR, CDR2 SFDVKD. V was pared by 3 bases and J by 4 bases, with 5 bases of the junction left unmatched. The CDR3 consists of 15 residues. In nucleotides, the CDR3 is TGTGCCACCAGTGATCCCGGGACAGGGTCCTATGGCTACACCTTC. Residues: CATSDPGTGSYGYTF.

V is TRBV7-2 and J is TRBJ2-7; possibly TRBD2 for D (5 bases). V lost 5 bases and J 7 bases, leaving 9 bases between the germline ends. This CDR3 has 11 amino acids. CDR1 is SGHTA, CDR2 FQGNSA, per germline. The CDR3 spells CASSLPGEQYF. CDR3 DNA: TGTGCCAGCAGCCTCCCGGGGGAGCAGTACTTC.

This clonotype has at least ten counts. V usage is TRBV6-2 or TRBV6-3 and J usage is TRBJ2-7, with D perhaps TRBD1 or TRBD2 (5 bases each). Germline lookup yields CDR1 MNHEY and CDR2 SVGEGT. The ends were cut back, 6 bases at V and 1 base at J, with 19 bases in the middle. CDR3 length: 16 amino acids. The CDR3 nucleotides read TGTGCCAGCAGACCTTTCCCGGGACGTCTGTCCTACGAGCAGTACTTC. Residues: CASRPFPGRLSYEQYF.

The chain is built from TRBV7-3 and TRBJ2-3; possibly TRBD1 or TRBD2 for D (5 bases each). Germline CDR1 reads SGHTA; CDR2 reads FQGTGA. V lost 5 bases and J 3 bases, leaving 15 bases between the germline ends. This CDR3 region has 15 residues. The CDR3 here is CASSPEGRVTDTQYF. In nucleotides, the CDR3 is TGTGCCAGCAGCCCCGAGGGGCGGGTAACAGATACGCAGTATTTT.

The chain carries TRBV20-1 and TRBJ2-1; D is undetermined. V dropped 0 bases and J dropped 0 bases, with 12 bases sitting between them. This CDR3 contains 16 residues. Germline V gene sequence: CDR1 DFQATT, CDR2 SNEGSKA (reference sequence). The CDR3 DNA follows: TGCAGTGCTAGAGATCCAGGCCGGAACTCCTACAATGAGCAGTTCTTC. This translates into CSARDPGRNSYNEQFF.